The 27 T cell receptor beta chains below come from one sample, sequenced in a study of T-cell reconstitution after alpha-beta-depleted transplantation in children. Molecular barcoding with unique molecular identifiers was used for the TCRbeta library. TCRdb fed the PCR reads into MiXCR, producing one record per CDR3 protein. This sample has about 870,000 distinct CDR3 sequences, with around 15% found just once. Here the sequenced sample was PBMCs, mostly from graft donor cells, taken 360 days after TCRalphabeta/CD19-depleted stem cell transplant. The receptors stem from a male patient under 18 who had a stem cell transplant for acute lymphoblastic leukemia, so the T cells may come from the graft donor.

This clonotype appeared a few times. The chain joins TRBV5-1 to TRBJ2-5, with 10 nucleotides matching TRBD1. The germline CDR1 and CDR2 sequences are SGHRS and YFSETQ. The CDR3 totals 15 residues. The V and J ends lost 5 bases and 5 bases, in that order; junction bases with no gene match: 9. In DNA, the CDR3 is TGCGCCAGCAGGACAGGGGGCGCGTCTAAGGAGACCCAGTACTTC. This encodes CASRTGGASKETQYF.

Many counts were recorded for this clonotype. The CDR3 reads CASVESFSYNEQFF. DNA for the CDR3: TGCGCCAGCGTCGAAAGTTTCTCCTACAATGAGCAGTTCTTC. The chain recombines TRBV5-1 with TRBJ2-1; D not resolved. This CDR3 region has 14 residues. The V gene lost 7 bases and the J gene lost 0 bases, with 11 bases spanning the gap. Germline V CDR1 and CDR2: SGHRS, YFSETQ.

This clonotype was counted ten times or more. The chain couples TRBV29-1 to TRBJ2-1, with 9 bases fitting TRBD1. Germline CDR1 is SQVTM and CDR2 is ANQGSEA. The CDR3 has 14 residues. The ends lost 5 bases at V and 2 bases at J; junction bases unmatched: 4. This chain's CDR3 is CSVRGTGTYNEQFF. As DNA, the CDR3 is TGCAGCGTTAGGGGGACAGGGACCTACAATGAGCAGTTCTTC.

V and J are TRBV12-3 or TRBV12-4 and TRBJ1-1, with 12 bases fitting TRBD1. Unmatched junction bases numbered 22, after V lost 3 bases and J lost 5 bases. The CDR3 has 21 residues. CDR3: CASSFKIRVPGQGAWSTEAFF. CDR3 nucleotide sequence: TGTGCCAGCAGTTTTAAGATAAGGGTTCCGGGACAGGGGGCCTGGAGTACTGAAGCTTTCTTT.

This clonotype was picked up many times. The genes are TRBV3-1 and TRBJ2-3, with no clear D. V gave up 1 base and J gave up 4 bases, with 6 bases separating them. Germline-derived CDR1 and CDR2 are LGHDT and YNNKEL (reference sequence). This CDR3 comprises 13 residues. CDR3 nucleotide sequence: TGTGCCAGCAGCCAAGGGGGATCAGATACGCAGTATTTT. Translation: CASSQGGSDTQYF.

This clonotype occurred a few times. The chain carries TRBV9 and TRBJ2-3; D not resolved. The V end was cut by 0 bases, the J end by 3 bases, with 8 bases between. The CDR3 runs to 14 residues. Looked up from germline, CDR1 is SGDLS and CDR2 is YYNGEE. This CDR3 is CASSVVGATDTQYF. CDR3 nucleotides: TGTGCCAGCAGCGTAGTCGGAGCAACAGATACGCAGTATTTT.

The chain combines TRBV4-1 with TRBJ1-2; possible D gene TRBD1, 5 bases. This CDR3 is 14 amino acids long. Deletions cut 0 bases from V and 8 bases from J, with 13 bases between. CDR1 is MGHRA, CDR2 YSYEKL, per germline. The DNA of the CDR3 is TGCGCCAGCAGCCAAGATAAGGGGAAGCGGGGCTACACCTTC. Translating gives CASSQDKGKRGYTF.

This clonotype was counted a few times. The chain links TRBV27 to TRBJ1-5, with TRBD1 matching 12 bases. V lost 5 bases, J lost 1 base, and 9 bases stayed unmatched. This CDR3 contains 18 residues. CDR1 is MNHEY, CDR2 SMNVEV, per germline (reference sequence). The CDR3 loop reads CASSPWDRGLASNQPQHF. DNA of the CDR3: TGTGCCAGCAGTCCCTGGGACAGGGGGCTGGCAAGCAATCAGCCCCAGCATTTT.

The rearrangement joins TRBV2 to TRBJ1-1, with a weak D call TRBD1 (5 bases). The CDR3 covers 14 residues. The V and J ends lost 3 bases and 6 bases respectively, with 14 bases between them. Per germline, CDR1 SNHLY and CDR2 FYNNEI. The CDR3 here is CASSDQQALAEAFF. The CDR3 bases are TGTGCCAGCAGTGATCAACAGGCCTTAGCTGAAGCTTTCTTT.

The sample holds a few counts of this clonotype. The chain couples TRBV5-1 to TRBJ2-5; 9 nucleotides match TRBD2. The junction had 4 bases not matched to a gene; V was cut back by 5 bases and J by 5 bases. The CDR3 covers 13 residues. Germline V gives CDR1 SGHRS, CDR2 YFSETQ. Here the CDR3 DNA reads TGCGCCAGCAGACCTAGCGGGAAGGAGACCCAGTACTTC. Its translation is CASRPSGKETQYF.

The V call is TRBV6-1, the J call TRBJ1-4, with 9 positions matching TRBD1. The length of the CDR3 is 18 residues. Germline-derived CDR1 and CDR2 are MNHNS and SASEGT. V lost 0 bases, J lost 9 bases, and 14 bases stayed unmatched. The CDR3 loop reads CASSEAGQGTSGRKKLFF. The CDR3 nucleotides are TGTGCCAGCAGTGAAGCGGGACAGGGAACCTCGGGGCGAAAAAAACTGTTTTTT.

Ten or more counts support this clonotype. The CDR3 region is CSARFSNQPQHF. CDR3 sequence (DNA): TGCAGTGCTAGATTTAGCAATCAGCCCCAGCATTTT. The J gene is TRBJ1-5, the V gene TRBV20-1; unclear D gene. This CDR3 has 12 residues. Germline CDR1 DFQATT, CDR2 SNEGSKA (reference sequence). V was trimmed by 2 bases and J by 0 bases, leaving 2 bases between them.

V usage is TRBV20-1 and J usage is TRBJ2-1, with 11 bases that match TRBD2. V lost 6 bases to trimming and J lost 1 base; unmatched junction nucleotides: 8. Germline V gene sequence: CDR1 DFQATT, CDR2 SNEGSKA (reference sequence). The CDR3 runs 16 residues. The CDR3 loop reads CSAYPLAGESYNEQFF. The CDR3 coding sequence is TGCAGTGCATATCCACTAGCGGGAGAGTCCTACAATGAGCAGTTCTTC.

The sample holds a few counts of this clonotype. This sequence joins TRBV6-6 and TRBJ2-7; 8 bases fit TRBD1. Germline lookup yields CDR1 MNHNY and CDR2 SVGAGI (reference sequence). The CDR3 sequence is 13 residues long. Germline trimming cut 4 bases from V and 13 bases from J; bases unmatched to any gene: 12. The CDR3 loop is CASSCPSTGANYF. DNA for the CDR3: TGTGCCAGCAGTTGTCCCTCGACAGGGGCGAATTACTTC.

This clonotype was seen at least ten times. This chain uses TRBV12-3 or TRBV12-4 with TRBJ1-1, with a weak D call TRBD1 (6 bases). The CDR3 is 15 residues long. V was clipped by 1 base and J by 5 bases, with 14 bases between them. This chain's CDR3 is CASSLVGGAGTEAFF. CDR3 nucleotide sequence: TGTGCCAGCAGTTTAGTCGGGGGCGCGGGGACTGAAGCTTTCTTT.

This clonotype was seen a few times. The chain joins TRBV9 to TRBJ2-3, with TRBD1 as a possible D gene (7 bases). This CDR3 is 18 amino acids long. Trimming shortened V by 0 bases and J by 0 bases, and 17 bases separated the two germline ends. The germline CDR1 and CDR2 sequences are SGDLS and YYNGEE. CDR3 in amino acids: CASSVVPGGTASTDTQYF. The CDR3 coding sequence is TGTGCCAGCAGCGTAGTCCCAGGAGGGACAGCTAGCACAGATACGCAGTATTTT.

This clonotype showed up just a few times. The J gene is TRBJ2-1, the V gene TRBV3-1; 7 bases are a match to TRBD1. CDR3 size: 15 residues. Per the germline V gene, CDR1 is LGHDT and CDR2 is YNNKEL (reference sequence). V gave up 6 bases and J gave up 3 bases; unmatched junction bases: 8. This CDR3 is CASSSTGAFYNEQFF. CDR3 nucleotides: TGTGCCAGCAGTTCAACAGGGGCGTTCTACAATGAGCAGTTCTTC.

This clonotype was recorded many times. The J gene is TRBJ2-7, the V gene TRBV12-3 or TRBV12-4, with no clear D. The CDR3 length is 13 residues. Trimming took 1 base from V and 2 from J, leaving 6 bases between them. The CDR3 DNA sequence: TGTGCCAGCAGTTTAGGGAACACCTACGAGCAGTACTTC. Protein product: CASSLGNTYEQYF.

This clonotype was recorded many times. V usage is TRBV20-1 and J usage is TRBJ2-4; D is possibly TRBD1 or TRBD2 (5 bases each). This CDR3 has 13 amino acids. In germline, CDR1 is DFQATT, CDR2 SNEGSKA (reference sequence). Here the CDR3 DNA reads TGCACAGCGGTTCACAGGTTTGTGGACATTCAGTACTTC. Its protein is CTAVHRFVDIQYF.

This clonotype has only a few counts. This chain links TRBV10-3 with TRBJ2-2; TRBD2 agrees at 7 bases. Germline CDR1 is ENHRY and CDR2 is SYGVKD. V shed 11 bases, J shed 1 base, and the junction held 4 bases outside the gene matches. CDR3 length: 13 amino acids. The CDR3 region has the DNA TGTGCCCTCAAGCGGGGGAACACCGGGGAGCTGTTTTTT. Translation gives CALKRGNTGELFF.

J is TRBJ1-1 and V is TRBV27; 8 bases fit TRBD1. The CDR3 totals 13 residues. CDR1 is MNHEY and CDR2 is SMNVEV in the germline V gene (reference sequence). With 4 bases clipped from V and 9 bases from J, the junction kept 7 bases outside the gene matches. The DNA of the CDR3 is TGTGCCAGCAGTTCCCGACAGGGGTTGAAAGCTTTCTTT. Translated, it gives CASSSRQGLKAFF.

This chain connects TRBV12-3 or TRBV12-4 to TRBJ1-4; weak D call: TRBD1 (5 bases). V was pared by 5 bases and J by 6 bases, with 13 bases between. CDR3 length: 14 amino acids. Here the CDR3 reads CASSPGGVDEKLFF. CDR3 nucleotides: TGTGCCAGCAGTCCCGGGGGGGTGGATGAAAAACTGTTTTTT.

The chain carries TRBV15 and TRBJ2-7; D call uncertain. Trimming took 1 base from V and 3 from J, leaving 7 bases between them. This CDR3 spans 13 amino acids. Germline V gene lookup returns CDR1 LNHNV and CDR2 YYDKDF (reference sequence). The CDR3 here is CATSRGVFYEQYF. The CDR3 nucleotides are TGTGCCACCAGCAGAGGGGTTTTCTACGAGCAGTACTTC. Full variable domain (rest looked up from reference TRBV15 and TRBJ2-7): DAMVIQNPRYQVTQFGKPVTLSCSQTLNHNVMYWYQQKSSQAPKLLFHYYDKDFNNEADTPDNFQSRRPNTSFCFLDIRSPGLGDTAMYLCATSRGVFYEQYFGPGTRLTVT.

This rearrangement joins TRBV24-1 to TRBJ1-5; 10 positions match TRBD1. Losses at the gene ends were 5 bases for V and 4 bases for J; bases not matched to a gene: 4. Germline CDR1 reads KGHDR; CDR2 reads SFDVKD. The CDR3 is 15 residues long. The CDR3: CATSGDRGRNQPQHF. CDR3 sequence (DNA): TGTGCCACCAGTGGCGACAGGGGGCGAAATCAGCCCCAGCATTTT.

This clonotype was seen many times. The V gene is TRBV30, the J gene TRBJ2-6; 9 bases map to TRBD1. Germline V gene data show CDR1 as GTSNPN and CDR2 as SVGIG (reference sequence). J gave up 2 bases and V 3 bases, and 11 bases lay outside the gene matches. The CDR3 is 18 residues long. CDR3 DNA: TGTGCCTGGAGGATACAGGGGGCGCAAACTGCTGGGGCCAACGTCCTGACTTTC. It specifies CAWRIQGAQTAGANVLTF. Full variable domain (remainder filled in from reference TRBV30 and TRBJ2-6): SQTIHQWPATLVQPVGSPLSLECTVEGTSNPNLYWYRQAAGRGLQLLFYSVGIGQISSEVPQNLSASRPQDRQFILSSKKLLLSDSGFYLCAWRIQGAQTAGANVLTFGAGSRLTVL.

This clonotype showed up just a few times. The chain uses TRBV2 and TRBJ2-3; TRBD2 aligns across 14 bases. The J segment lost 5 bases and the V segment lost 6 bases, leaving 7 bases of the junction unmatched. Germline CDR1 and CDR2: SNHLY and FYNNEI. The CDR3 totals 16 residues. The CDR3 DNA sequence: TGTGCCAGCAGAGGACTAGCGGGAGGAGGTGGAGATACGCAGTATTTT. Protein sequence: CASRGLAGGGGDTQYF.

A few counts support this clonotype. The V and J genes are TRBV27 and TRBJ2-7; D possibly corresponds to TRBD2 (6 bases). There are 14 residues in the CDR3. CDR1 and CDR2 (germline): MNHEY, SMNVEV (reference sequence). V was pared by 3 bases and J by 3 bases, with 12 bases between. CDR3: CASSFKRAGYEQYF. The CDR3 DNA is TGTGCCAGCAGTTTTAAACGAGCGGGCTACGAGCAGTACTTC.